The subject of this entry is one T cell receptor (beta chain). Its antigen target is currently unknown. There are no base qualities to consult, and no much larger clone falls within one base. The treatment or condition label corresponds to: around 19 received Ad26.COV2.S at low or high dose, single or two shots; roughly five received placebo; per-sample allocation not given. For vaccine and placebo recipients, repertoires were sequenced using samples collected on day 63 after the first injection. Cohort 1b enrolled roughly 25 adults aged 18-55 years at a single site in Boston, USA, between 29 July and 7 August 2020. Ad26.COV2.S consisted of a replication-incompetent adenovirus type 26 vector by which a prefusion-stabilized SARS-CoV-2 spike protein from the original Wuhan strain was expressed. TCRbeta CDR3 regions were sequenced with the immunoSEQ Assay. After extraction, genomic DNA underwent amplification by bias-controlled multiplex PCR, followed by high-throughput sequencing. Per the original workflow: To quantify the absolute abundance of every unique TCRbeta CDR3 region, sequences were collapsed and filtered. T cell fraction was estimated by normalizing TCRbeta template counts to usable DNA, with usable DNA measured through amplification of reference genes found in all nucleated cells. Repertoire TCRs were annotated as SARS-CoV-2-specific by exact matching of V gene, CDR3 amino acid sequence and J gene to a known reactive TCR set. The reference SARS-CoV-2 TCR set was obtained from MIRA and was filtered for enrichment in COVID-19-positive ImmuneCODE repertoires, whereby public or cross-reactive TCRs were removed. Drawing on the MIRA antigens, annotated TCRs were analysed further at the level of specific ORF or position within ORF. Breadth was defined as the number of annotated unique rearrangements divided by the total number of unique productive rearrangements, and depth was defined as the summed frequency of the annotated unique rearrangements. TCR breadth was compared between groups using two-sided Wilcoxon rank-sum tests. In its TCRdb copy, this immuneACCESS table keeps in-frame sequences only and misses some clones. Where compared with another copy, unresolved V genes explain less than half of these, and the others have no known cause. V and J calls and clone size are copied from that table; D and trimming were computed from the DNA. In this sample the table shows some 250,000 clones, around nine tenths of which occur a single time. About 10% of the sample is held by the ten biggest clonotypes.

This entry is derived from a study of Ad26.COV2.S vaccination and SARS-CoV-2 variants (dated by TCRdb to the early 2020s). Concerning the study at large: Donors in the vaccine arm were drawn from COV1001, a phase I-IIa trial of Ad26.COV2.S in healthy adults that was multicentre, randomized, double-blind and placebo-controlled. Dosing of Ad26.COV2.S was intramuscular, at either 5x10^10 or 1x10^11 viral particles, delivered as one shot or as two shots spaced 56 days apart. Sequencing of the TCRbeta repertoire served to evaluate the specificity and breadth of SARS-CoV-2-reactive T cell receptors following Ad26.COV2.S vaccination. A total of about 30 samples were included in the TCR-sequenced set, comprising around 19 Ad26.COV2.S vaccine recipients, 5 placebo recipients and 8 SARS-CoV-2 convalescent individuals. Participants in the trial were split at random into five groups of five each, receiving low-dose or high-dose Ad26.COV2.S once or twice, or else placebo on both occasions. Throughout the experiments and outcome assessment, investigators stayed blinded to trial group allocation. What the work shows at the level of the full study, not this receptor alone: It was noted by the authors that total T cell responses may have been underestimated by the TCR breadth and depth analyses. The study was not powered to compare responses between vaccine doses or regimens. Compared with placebo recipients, Ad26.COV2.S recipients showed higher spike-specific TCR breadth (P = 0.0014). Comparable non-spike TCR breadth was observed between vaccine and placebo recipients, consistent with only spike being contained in the vaccine. Substantial breadth of spike-specific CD8+ and CD4+ T cell responses was reported after vaccination.

The V and J ends are trimmed by 1 base and 10 bases, leaving 11 bases between them. The CDR3 goes from the cysteine to the phenylalanine over 13 residues. Only CDR3 DNA remains: 39 bases, in frame from the first base. CDR1 and CDR2, per the germline V gene, are SGHNT and YENEEA. The chain couples TRBV11-3 to TRBJ2-1; TRBD1 is perhaps the D gene, given 5 matching bases. The sequencing here drew on peripheral blood, taken in a trial of Ad26.COV2.S vaccine versus placebo. The sequence was collected from a person between 18 and 60 years old who received the Ad26.COV2.S COVID-19 vaccine or a placebo. The CDR3 protein is CASSLGQGEEQFF. The bases are TGTGCCAGCAGCTTAGGTCAGGGCGAGGAGCAGTTCTTC.